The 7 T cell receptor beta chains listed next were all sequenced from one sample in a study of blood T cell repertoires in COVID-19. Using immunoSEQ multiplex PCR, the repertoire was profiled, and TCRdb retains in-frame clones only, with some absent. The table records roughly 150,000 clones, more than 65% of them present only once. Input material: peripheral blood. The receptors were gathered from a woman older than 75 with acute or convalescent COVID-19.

CDR3 nucleotides: TGTGCCAGCAGCTTAGCGAGACTAGGACCAGTCTACGAGCAGTACTTC. Translation gives CASSLARLGPVYEQYF. The chain has TRBV7-9 and TRBJ2-7, with D tentatively TRBD2 (6 bases). V was shortened by 0 bases and J by 3 bases, with 15 bases between the two germline ends. CDR1 is SEHNR, CDR2 FQNEAQ, per germline (reference sequence). The CDR3 is 16 residues long.

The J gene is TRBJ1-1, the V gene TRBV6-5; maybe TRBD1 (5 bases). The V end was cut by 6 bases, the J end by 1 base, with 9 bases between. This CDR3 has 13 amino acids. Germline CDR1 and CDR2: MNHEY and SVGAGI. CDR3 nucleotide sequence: TGTGCCAGCAGGATGACAGAGAACACTGAAGCTTTCTTT. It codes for CASRMTENTEAFF.

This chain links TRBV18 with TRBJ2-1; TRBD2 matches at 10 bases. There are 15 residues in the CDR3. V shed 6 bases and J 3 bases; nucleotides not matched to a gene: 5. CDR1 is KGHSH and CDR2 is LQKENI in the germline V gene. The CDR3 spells CASSLAGVNYNEQFF. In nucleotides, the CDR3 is TGTGCCAGCTCTCTAGCGGGGGTTAACTACAATGAGCAGTTCTTC.

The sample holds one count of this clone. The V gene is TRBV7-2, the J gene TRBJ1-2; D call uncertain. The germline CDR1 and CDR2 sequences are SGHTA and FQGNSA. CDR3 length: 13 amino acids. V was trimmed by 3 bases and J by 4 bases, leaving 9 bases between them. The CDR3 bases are TGTGCCAGCAGCTTTCCCCAGGTCTATGGCTACACCTTC. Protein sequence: CASSFPQVYGYTF. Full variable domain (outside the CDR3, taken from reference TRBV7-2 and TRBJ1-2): GAGVSQSPSNKVTEKGKDVELRCDPISGHTALYWYRQSLGQGLEFLIYFQGNSAPDKSGLPSDRFSAERTGGSVSTLTIQRTQQEDSAVYLCASSFPQVYGYTFGSGTRLTVV.

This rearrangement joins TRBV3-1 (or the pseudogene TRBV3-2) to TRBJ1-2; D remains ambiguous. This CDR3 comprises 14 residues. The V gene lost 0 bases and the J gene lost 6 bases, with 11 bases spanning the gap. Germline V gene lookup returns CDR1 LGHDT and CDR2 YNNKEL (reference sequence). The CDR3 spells CASSQDPNLNGYTF. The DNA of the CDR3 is TGTGCCAGCAGCCAAGATCCTAATCTGAATGGCTACACCTTC.

CDR3 sequence: CASSIVKDTQYF. In DNA form, the CDR3 reads TGTGCCAGCAGCATAGTCAAAGATACGCAGTATTTT. This chain connects TRBV7-9 to TRBJ2-3; D is unresolved. Looked up from germline, CDR1 is SEHNR and CDR2 is FQNEAQ (reference sequence). There are 12 residues in the CDR3. V was cut by 5 bases and J by 5 bases, with 8 bases left in between.

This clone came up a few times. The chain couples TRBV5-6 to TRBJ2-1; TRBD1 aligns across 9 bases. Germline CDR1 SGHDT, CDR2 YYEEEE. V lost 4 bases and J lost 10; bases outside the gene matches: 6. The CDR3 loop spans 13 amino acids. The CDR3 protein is CASSPGTGREQFF. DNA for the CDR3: TGTGCCAGCAGCCCCGGGACAGGGAGAGAGCAGTTCTTC.